Following are 18 T cell receptor beta chains from one sample sequenced in a study of blood T cell repertoires in COVID-19. Sequenced by immunoSEQ multiplex PCR; TCRdb stores in-frame clones only, minus some. The sample consists of hundreds of thousands of clones, around 90% of them appearing once. The specimen was PBMCs or T cells enriched from blood (not recorded which). The receptors come from a man aged 55 to 69 who had recovered from COVID-19.

This clone has just one count. The V gene is TRBV6-6, the J gene TRBJ1-1; maybe TRBD1 (6 bases). The CDR3 spans 14 residues. V lost 5 bases and J 0 bases, leaving 10 bases between the germline ends. CDR1 and CDR2 from the germline V gene are MNHNY and SVGAGI (reference sequence). CDR3 nucleotides: TGTGCCAGCAGTGGACAGCTTATGAACACTGAAGCTTTCTTT. Translating it yields CASSGQLMNTEAFF.

The chain uses TRBV7-2 and TRBJ2-7; 10 positions agree with TRBD1. Germline V CDR1 and CDR2: SGHTA, FQGNSA. This CDR3 spans 14 amino acids. V gave up 5 bases and J gave up 4 bases; unmatched junction bases: 5. Written as DNA, the CDR3 is TGTGCCAGCAGCCCCGACAGGGGGCGTTACGAGCAGTACTTC. Amino acid sequence: CASSPDRGRYEQYF.

V and J are TRBV5-4 and TRBJ2-5, with a tentative D call TRBD2 (6 bases). CDR1 SGHNT and CDR2 YYREEE come from the germline V gene (reference sequence). V dropped 0 bases and J dropped 5 bases, with 14 bases sitting between them. This CDR3 spans 15 amino acids. The CDR3: CASSLGVKGRETQYF. The DNA for the CDR3 is TGTGCCAGCAGCTTGGGAGTCAAAGGGAGGGAGACCCAGTACTTC.

This chain joins TRBV7-2 and TRBJ2-5; D gene uncertain. Between the trimmed V and J ends, which lost 5 bases and 1 base, there was a span of 17 bases. CDR3 length: 16 residues. The germline V gene has CDR1 SGHTA and CDR2 FQGNSA. DNA of the CDR3: TGTGCCAGCAGCCCCCTTGGGCTACGTTTCCAAGAGACCCAGTACTTC. It codes for CASSPLGLRFQETQYF.

The chain has TRBV7-3 and TRBJ2-1; 14 positions agree with TRBD2. The V segment lost 5 bases and the J segment 0 bases; nucleotides outside the gene matches: 3. The germline V gene has CDR1 SGHTA and CDR2 FQGTGA. The CDR3 length is 17 residues. In DNA, the CDR3 is TGTGCCAGCAGCCTGACTAGCGGGAGGGGCTCCTACAATGAGCAGTTCTTC. Its translation is CASSLTSGRGSYNEQFF.

V gene TRBV7-2 combines with J gene TRBJ2-3; 7 bases are a match to TRBD2. Per germline, CDR1 SGHTA and CDR2 FQGNSA. The length of the CDR3 is 16 residues. The junction had 6 bases not matched to a gene; V was cut back by 1 base and J by 2 bases. The CDR3 loop is CASSLGSGANTDTQYF. The CDR3 coding sequence is TGTGCCAGCAGCTTAGGCAGCGGGGCAAACACAGATACGCAGTATTTT. Supplemented by reference TRBV7-2 and TRBJ2-3, the full variable domain reads GAGVSQSPSNKVTEKGKDVELRCDPISGHTALYWYRQSLGQGLEFLIYFQGNSAPDKSGLPSDRFSAERTGGSVSTLTIQRTQQEDSAVYLCASSLGSGANTDTQYFGPGTRLTVL.

CDR3 coding DNA: TGTGCCAGCAGTTTAACAGGGGCTGCTAATGAAAAACTGTTTTTT. Protein: CASSLTGAANEKLFF. The V gene is TRBV9, the J gene TRBJ1-4, with 7 bases fitting TRBD1. Germline V gene data show CDR1 as SGDLS and CDR2 as YYNGEE. Germline trimming cut 5 bases from V and 3 bases from J; bases unmatched to any gene: 7. The CDR3 contains 15 residues.

The chain employs TRBV7-8 and TRBJ2-1; 16 nucleotides line up with TRBD2. Germline CDR1 SGHVS, CDR2 FQNEAQ. V shed 5 bases and J 1 base; nucleotides not matched to a gene: 20. The CDR3 spans 23 residues. CDR3 DNA sequence: TGTGCCAGCAGCCTCCCGTCTCCCGGGACTAGCGGGAGGGCCGAAAATTCCTACAATGAGCAGTTCTTC. It specifies CASSLPSPGTSGRAENSYNEQFF. The full variable domain, its missing parts supplied by reference TRBV7-8 and TRBJ2-1, is GAGVSQSPRYKVAKRGQDVALRCDPISGHVSLFWYQQALGQGPEFLTYFQNEAQLDKSGLPSDRFFAERPEGSVSTLKIQRTQQEDSAVYLCASSLPSPGTSGRAENSYNEQFFGPGTRLTVL.

The chain uses TRBV7-2 and TRBJ2-7, with 8 bases matching TRBD2. From germline, CDR1 is SGHTA and CDR2 FQGNSA. The V gene end was trimmed by 3 bases and the J gene end by 6 bases; junction bases not matched to a gene: 13. This CDR3 has 16 residues. CDR3 nucleotide sequence: TGTGCCAGCAGCTTCCTAGAGCGGGAGTTCCACAGCGAGCAGTACTTC. Translated: CASSFLEREFHSEQYF.

This rearrangement joins TRBV5-6 to TRBJ1-6; no clear D. Trimming left V 4 bases short and J 3 bases short, with 11 bases between. Per germline, CDR1 SGHDT and CDR2 YYEEEE. CDR3 length: 15 residues. In DNA, the CDR3 is TGTGCCAGCAGCCCCCGACTCGGCTATAATTCACCCCTCCACTTT. Protein sequence: CASSPRLGYNSPLHF.

The chain recombines TRBV24-1 with TRBJ2-3; 12 positions match TRBD2. V dropped 4 bases and J dropped 2; count of bases not matched to a gene: 18. The CDR3 totals 21 residues. Germline CDR1 reads KGHDR; CDR2 reads SFDVKD. CDR3 bases: TGTGCCACCAGTGACCAATTGCTTAAACTAGCGGGAGGATGGGACACAGATACGCAGTATTTT. This gives the protein CATSDQLLKLAGGWDTDTQYF.

The J gene is TRBJ2-7, the V gene TRBV7-9, with D perhaps matching TRBD1 (6 bases). The germline V and J ends were trimmed by 4 bases and 0 bases, with 13 bases remaining between them. The germline CDR1 and CDR2 sequences are SEHNR and FQNEAQ (reference sequence). The CDR3 has 15 residues. CDR3 residues: CASSSRTVLSYEQYF. The DNA of the CDR3 is TGTGCCAGCAGCTCCCGGACAGTCCTCTCCTACGAGCAGTACTTC.

The CDR3 DNA reads as TGTGCCAGCCAACCCGCGACGGGAGTCTACGAGCAGTACTTC. It encodes CASQPATGVYEQYF. The V call is TRBV6-5, the J call TRBJ2-7, with a weak D call TRBD2 (6 bases). The V and J ends lost 8 bases and 3 bases respectively, with 17 bases between them. This CDR3 is 14 amino acids long. Germline V gives CDR1 MNHEY, CDR2 SVGAGI.

This chain uses TRBV6-2 or TRBV6-3 with TRBJ2-4; 7 nucleotides line up with TRBD1. V gave up 0 bases and J gave up 6 bases; unmatched junction bases: 2. This CDR3 comprises 14 residues. Germline V gene data show CDR1 as MNHEY and CDR2 as SVGEGT. CDR3 amino acids: CASSYSGTVNIQYF. The CDR3 bases are TGTGCCAGCAGTTACTCGGGGACAGTAAACATTCAGTACTTC.

This clone has just one count. The chain uses TRBV27 and TRBJ2-1; 11 bases match TRBD2. The V gene end was trimmed by 1 base and the J gene end by 7 bases; junction bases not matched to a gene: 6. The germline gives CDR1 MNHEY, CDR2 SMNVEV (reference sequence). The CDR3 runs to 16 residues. The CDR3 DNA reads as TGTGCCAGCAGTTTATACACTAGCGGGAGTTGGAATGAGCAGTTCTTC. It encodes CASSLYTSGSWNEQFF.

CDR3 residues: CASSVEVVHIRTEAFF. The CDR3 region has the DNA TGTGCCAGCAGTGTCGAGGTAGTACACATTCGCACTGAAGCTTTCTTT. The chain recombines TRBV21-1 with TRBJ1-1. TRBV21-1 is an annotated pseudogene. This CDR3 is built from 16 residues.

The chain carries TRBV24-1 and TRBJ1-1; D possibly corresponds to TRBD1 (5 bases). This CDR3 contains 14 residues. Germline lookup yields CDR1 KGHDR and CDR2 SFDVKD. Trimming stripped 4 bases from V and 12 bases from J, with 20 bases between. The CDR3 DNA sequence: TGTGCCACCAGTGACGCCCGGGGGGGAGAGAGGACTTTCTTT. Translated, it gives CATSDARGGERTFF.

The chain joins TRBV24-1 to TRBJ2-7; the match to TRBD1 covers 10 bases. The CDR3 consists of 16 residues. The trim removed 5 bases at V and 2 bases at J, leaving 8 bases unmatched. Germline-derived CDR1 and CDR2 are KGHDR and SFDVKD. As DNA, the CDR3 is TGTGCCACCAGTGCCCCGACAGGGGGCAAAACCTACGAGCAGTACTTC. Its translation: CATSAPTGGKTYEQYF.